A single sample is the source of the 7 T cell receptor beta chains below, sequenced in a study of cytomegalovirus exposure and HLA in healthy donors. 60 Vbeta and 13 Jbeta primers were used in PCR. Assay: immunoSEQ multiplex PCR; the TCRdb copy retains only in-frame clones and omits some. The table has about 140,000 clones, over 75% seen once; the top ten hold about 2.2%. The sample taken for sequencing was PBMCs. The receptors come from a man younger than 45 in good health and CMV-seronegative.

CDR3 DNA sequence: TGTGCCAGCAGCCCAAGCACCGGGCGGGGCACAGATACGCAGTATTTT. It is translated as CASSPSTGRGTDTQYF. V is TRBV9 and J is TRBJ2-3; D perhaps matches TRBD2 (5 bases). Trimming left V 4 bases short and J 1 base short, with 16 bases between. The CDR3 consists of 16 residues. CDR1 SGDLS and CDR2 YYNGEE come from the germline V gene. Full variable domain (remainder filled in from reference TRBV9 and TRBJ2-3): DSGVTQTPKHLITATGQRVTLRCSPRSGDLSVYWYQQSLDQGLQFLIQYYNGEERAKGNILERFSAQQFPDLHSELNLSSLELGDSALYFCASSPSTGRGTDTQYFGPGTRLTVL.

The chain combines TRBV5-1 with TRBJ1-2, with D tentatively TRBD1 (6 bases). Germline V gene data show CDR1 as SGHRS and CDR2 as YFSETQ. Trimming took off 0 bases at V and 6 bases at J, with 12 bases between the two ends. There are 14 residues in the CDR3. In DNA, the CDR3 is TGCGCCAGCAGCTTGGACAGGGTGGAAGATGGCTACACCTTC. This encodes CASSLDRVEDGYTF.

This chain connects TRBV11-2 to TRBJ2-5; 9 positions match TRBD2. The ends lost 4 bases at V and 5 bases at J; junction bases unmatched: 8. The CDR3 has 15 residues. Germline loops: CDR1 SGHAT, CDR2 FQNNGV. CDR3 region: CASSSVGGRGETQYF. For the CDR3, the DNA is TGTGCCAGCAGCTCTGTCGGCGGGAGGGGGGAGACCCAGTACTTC.

The chain has TRBV27 and TRBJ1-1, with 8 positions matching TRBD1. Germline CDR1 reads MNHEY; CDR2 reads SMNVEV (reference sequence). Trimming took 4 bases from V and 1 from J; bases not matched to a gene: 2. There are 14 residues in the CDR3. CDR3 in DNA: TGTGCCAGCAGTTGGGACAGGCGGAACACTGAAGCTTTCTTT. Translation: CASSWDRRNTEAFF.

This chain joins TRBV15 and TRBJ2-2; 7 bases agree with TRBD2. The CDR3 sequence is 15 residues long. Germline CDR1 reads LNHNV; CDR2 reads YYDKDF (reference sequence). V shed 0 bases and J 4 bases; nucleotides not matched to a gene: 2. The CDR3, as DNA: TGTGCCACCAGCAGAGAGGGAGGGAGCACCGGGGAGCTGTTTTTT. This gives the protein CATSREGGSTGELFF.

CDR3 DNA: TGCGCCAGCAGCCCCTATAGACTAGCGGAGAGCACAGATACGCAGTATTTT. This translates into CASSPYRLAESTDTQYF. The rearrangement joins TRBV5-1 to TRBJ2-3; 9 nucleotides match TRBD2. V trimming: 4 bases; J trimming: 0 bases; junction bases outside the gene matches: 9. The length of the CDR3 is 17 residues. CDR1 is SGHRS, CDR2 YFSETQ, per germline.

V is TRBV14 and J is TRBJ1-1; D gene ambiguous. The CDR3 has 15 residues. The germline V gene encodes CDR1 SGHDN and CDR2 FVKESK. V gave up 1 base and J gave up 5 bases, with 14 bases separating them. The CDR3 protein is CASSQGPLWETEAFF. Written as DNA, the CDR3 is TGTGCCAGCAGCCAAGGTCCCCTTTGGGAGACTGAAGCTTTCTTT.